Listed below are T cell receptor beta chains from one sample, sequenced in a study of cytomegalovirus exposure and HLA in healthy donors. The table came from immunoSEQ multiplex PCR; TCRdb's copy has only in-frame clones and leaves some out. The table has 150,000 or so clones, 75% to 90% seen once. The material sequenced was PBMCs. All receptors derive from a man younger than 35 in good health and CMV-seropositive. The CDR3 runs from the conserved cysteine through the conserved F or W. The order of the fields is D gene, clone size, V gene, J gene, CDR3 DNA, CDR3 protein. D genes are given only for firm matches. Size values are once, few and many counts, or a class for expanded clones, and some rows have none.

>NA|NA|TRBV7-8|TRBJ1-5
TGTGCCAGCAGCTTTTCGGGTAGCAATCAGCCCCAGCATTTT
CASSFSGSNQPQHF
>TRBD1|few|TRBV11-2|TRBJ2-2
TGTGCCAGCAGCTATCGACAGGGGCGCACCGGGGAGCTGTTTTTT
CASSYRQGRTGELFF
>NA|NA|TRBV4-3|TRBJ1-1
TGCGCCAGCAGCCACCTCCTTCGCGGTGGGTCTCACACTGAAGCTTTCTTT
CASSHLLRGGSHTEAFF
>TRBD1|NA|TRBV7-9|TRBJ1-2
TGTGCCAGCAGCCCGGACAGGATGGGTATGGGCTACACCTTC
CASSPDRMGMGYTF
>NA|NA|TRBV2|TRBJ1-4
TGTGCCAGCATGTATCAGTCAACTAATGAAAAACTGTTTTTT
CASMYQSTNEKLFF
>NA|NA|TRBV29-1|TRBJ1-3
TGCAGCGTCGAGGACAGCTCTGGAAACACCATATATTTT
CSVEDSSGNTIYF
>TRBD2|NA|TRBV9|TRBJ2-3
TGTGCCAGCAGCGTAGCGGGAGGGGCCACAGATACGCAGTATTTT
CASSVAGGATDTQYF
>TRBD2|NA|TRBV30|TRBJ2-2
TGTGCCTGGAGTGGGGGGGGACTAGCGAGGGACACCGGGGAGCTGTTTTTT
CAWSGGGLARDTGELFF
>NA|NA|TRBV6-1|TRBJ1-5
TGTGCCAGCAGTGTTGGGACTTTGAGTGTCGAGTCCCAGCATTTT
CASSVGTLSVESQHF
>NA|NA|TRBV15|TRBJ1-2
TGTGCCACCAGCTTAACAAGGGGAGGTGGCTACACCTTC
CATSLTRGGGYTF
>NA|NA|TRBV4-3|TRBJ1-2
TGCGCCAGCAGCCAAGAGCGGGGACGGGCTCTAGGCTATGGCTACACCTTC
CASSQERGRALGYGYTF